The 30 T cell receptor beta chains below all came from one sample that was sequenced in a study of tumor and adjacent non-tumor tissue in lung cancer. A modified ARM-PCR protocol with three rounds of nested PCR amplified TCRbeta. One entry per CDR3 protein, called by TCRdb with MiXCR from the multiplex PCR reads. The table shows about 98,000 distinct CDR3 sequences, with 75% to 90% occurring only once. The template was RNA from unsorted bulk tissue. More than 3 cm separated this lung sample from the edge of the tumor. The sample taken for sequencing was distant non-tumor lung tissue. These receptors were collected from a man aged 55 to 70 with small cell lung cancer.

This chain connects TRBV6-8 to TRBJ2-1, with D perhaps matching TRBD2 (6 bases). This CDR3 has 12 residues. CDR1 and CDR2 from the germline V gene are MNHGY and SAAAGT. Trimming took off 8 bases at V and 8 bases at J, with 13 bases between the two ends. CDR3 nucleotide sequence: TGTGCCAGCCTGACGGGAGTTCATGAGCAGTTCTTC. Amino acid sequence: CASLTGVHEQFF.

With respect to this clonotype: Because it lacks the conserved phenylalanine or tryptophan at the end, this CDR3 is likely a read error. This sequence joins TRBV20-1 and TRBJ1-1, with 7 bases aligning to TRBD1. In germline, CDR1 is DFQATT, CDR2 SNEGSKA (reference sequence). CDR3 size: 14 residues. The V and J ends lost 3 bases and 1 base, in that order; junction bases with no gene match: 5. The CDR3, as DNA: TGCAGTGCTAGGAGGGGACAGACGAACACTGAAGCTTTCTCT. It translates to CSARRGQTNTEAFS.

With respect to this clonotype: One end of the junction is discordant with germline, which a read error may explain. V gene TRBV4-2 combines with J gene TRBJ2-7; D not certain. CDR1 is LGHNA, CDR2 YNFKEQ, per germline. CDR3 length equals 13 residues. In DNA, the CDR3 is TGCGCCAGCAGCCAAGGTTCTTTCTATGTGAAGTACTTC. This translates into CASSQGSFYVKYF.

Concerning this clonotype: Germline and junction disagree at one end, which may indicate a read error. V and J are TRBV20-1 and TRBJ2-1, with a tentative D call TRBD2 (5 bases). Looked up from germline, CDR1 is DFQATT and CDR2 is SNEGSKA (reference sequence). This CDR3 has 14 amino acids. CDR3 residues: CSARGISGFNEQLF. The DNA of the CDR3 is TGCAGTGCTAGGGGGATCAGCGGTTTCAATGAGCAGTTATTC.

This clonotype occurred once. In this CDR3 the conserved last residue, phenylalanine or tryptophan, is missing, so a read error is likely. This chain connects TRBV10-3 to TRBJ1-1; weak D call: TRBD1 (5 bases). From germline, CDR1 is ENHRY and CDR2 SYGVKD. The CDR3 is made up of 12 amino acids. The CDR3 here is CAIRTNGIEAFY. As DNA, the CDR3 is TGCGCCATCAGGACAAACGGCATTGAAGCTTTCTAT.

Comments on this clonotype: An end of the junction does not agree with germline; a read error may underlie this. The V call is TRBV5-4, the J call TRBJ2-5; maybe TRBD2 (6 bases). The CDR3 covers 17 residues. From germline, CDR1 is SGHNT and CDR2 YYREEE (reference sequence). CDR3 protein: CASSQYSSVRDRESQYF. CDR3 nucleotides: TGTGCCAGCAGCCAGTACTCTAGCGTGAGGGATCGAGAGAGCCAGTACTTC.

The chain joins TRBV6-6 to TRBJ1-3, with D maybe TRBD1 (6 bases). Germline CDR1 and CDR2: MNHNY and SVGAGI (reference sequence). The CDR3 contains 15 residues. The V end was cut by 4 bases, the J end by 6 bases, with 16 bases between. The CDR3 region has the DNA TGTGCCAGCAGTTCGCCCACAGGGTCGGAAAACACCATATATTTT. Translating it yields CASSSPTGSENTIYF.

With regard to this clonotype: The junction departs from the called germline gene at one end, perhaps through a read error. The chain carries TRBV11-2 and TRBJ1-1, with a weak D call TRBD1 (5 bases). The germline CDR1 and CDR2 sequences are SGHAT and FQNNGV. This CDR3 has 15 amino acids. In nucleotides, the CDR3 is TGTGCCAGCAGCTTAGGCCCCAGGGTGAACACTGGAGCTTTCTTT. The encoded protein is CASSLGPRVNTGAFF.

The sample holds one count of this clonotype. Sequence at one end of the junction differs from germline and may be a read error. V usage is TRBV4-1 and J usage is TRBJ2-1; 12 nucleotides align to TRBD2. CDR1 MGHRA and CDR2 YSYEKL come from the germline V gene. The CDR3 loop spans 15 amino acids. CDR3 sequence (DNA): TGCGCCAGCAGGCTTGGACTAGCGGGAAACAATGAGCAGTTGTTC. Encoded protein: CASRLGLAGNNEQLF.

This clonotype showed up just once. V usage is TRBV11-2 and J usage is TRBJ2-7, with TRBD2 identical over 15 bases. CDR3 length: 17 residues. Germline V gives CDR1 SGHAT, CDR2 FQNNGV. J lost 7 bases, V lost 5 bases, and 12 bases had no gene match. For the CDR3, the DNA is TGTGCCAGCAGCCCCCGGACTAGCGGGAGGGCATTGTGGGAGCAGTACTTC. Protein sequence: CASSPRTSGRALWEQYF.

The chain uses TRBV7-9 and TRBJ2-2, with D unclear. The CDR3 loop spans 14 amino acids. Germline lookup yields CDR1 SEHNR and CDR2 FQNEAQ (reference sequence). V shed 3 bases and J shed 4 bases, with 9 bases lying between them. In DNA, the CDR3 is TGTGCCAGCAGCTTTTCACCGAGCACCGGGGAGCTGTTTTTT. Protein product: CASSFSPSTGELFF.

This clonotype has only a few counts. This CDR3 is CVGSLEPGANTEAFF. The DNA of the CDR3 is TGTGTCGGCAGCTTAGAACCGGGGGCGAACACTGAAGCTTTCTTT. The V call is TRBV11-2, the J call TRBJ1-1; TRBD1 might be the D (6 bases). Germline CDR1 SGHAT, CDR2 FQNNGV. The CDR3 runs 15 residues.

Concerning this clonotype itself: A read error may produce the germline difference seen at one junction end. The chain's CDR3 is CDSREPSTDTQYF. The CDR3 coding sequence is TGTGACAGCAGGGAGCCTAGCACAGATACGCAGTATTTT. V usage is TRBV28 and J usage is TRBJ2-3; perhaps D is TRBD1 or TRBD2 (5 bases each). The germline CDR1 and CDR2 sequences are MDHEN and SYDVKM. This CDR3 comprises 13 residues.

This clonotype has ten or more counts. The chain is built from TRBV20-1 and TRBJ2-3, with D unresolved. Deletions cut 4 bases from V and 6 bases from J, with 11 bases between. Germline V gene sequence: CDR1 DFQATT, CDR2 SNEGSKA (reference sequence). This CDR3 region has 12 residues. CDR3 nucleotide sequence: TGCAGTGCTACCCCTCGGAGTGATACGCAGTATTTT. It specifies CSATPRSDTQYF.

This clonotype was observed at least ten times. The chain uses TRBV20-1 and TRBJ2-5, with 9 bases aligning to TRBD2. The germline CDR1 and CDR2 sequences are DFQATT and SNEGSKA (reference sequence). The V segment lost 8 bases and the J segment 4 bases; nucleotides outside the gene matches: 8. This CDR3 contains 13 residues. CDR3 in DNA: TGCAGTCCAGGGCGGGAGGGCGGAGAGACCCAGTACTTC. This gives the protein CSPGREGGETQYF.

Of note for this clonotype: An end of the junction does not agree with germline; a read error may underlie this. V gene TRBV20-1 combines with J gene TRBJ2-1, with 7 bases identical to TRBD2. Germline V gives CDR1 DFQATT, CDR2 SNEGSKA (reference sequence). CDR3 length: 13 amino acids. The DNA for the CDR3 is TGCAGTACTAGTGGAGGGAGGGCTATTGAGCAGTTATTC. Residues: CSTSGGRAIEQLF.

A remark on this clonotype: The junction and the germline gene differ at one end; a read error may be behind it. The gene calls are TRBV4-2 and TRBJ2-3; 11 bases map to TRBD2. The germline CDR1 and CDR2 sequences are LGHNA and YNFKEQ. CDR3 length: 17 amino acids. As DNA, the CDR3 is TGTACCAGCAGCCAACATCTAGCGGGAGGCCTGGCAGATACGCAATATTTT. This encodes CTSSQHLAGGLADTQYF.

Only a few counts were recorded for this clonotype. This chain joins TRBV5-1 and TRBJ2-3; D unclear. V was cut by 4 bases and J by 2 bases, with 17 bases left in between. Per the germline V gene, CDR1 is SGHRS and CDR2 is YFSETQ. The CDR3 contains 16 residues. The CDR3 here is CASSPVRGRSTDTQYF. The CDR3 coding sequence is TGCGCCAGCAGCCCGGTTCGTGGCAGATCCACAGATACGCAGTATTTT.

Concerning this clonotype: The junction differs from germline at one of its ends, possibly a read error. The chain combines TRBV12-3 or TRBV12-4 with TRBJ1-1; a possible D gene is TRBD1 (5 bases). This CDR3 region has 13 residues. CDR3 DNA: TGTGCCAACAGATGGACACTGAACACTGAAGCTTTCTTC. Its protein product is CANRWTLNTEAFF.

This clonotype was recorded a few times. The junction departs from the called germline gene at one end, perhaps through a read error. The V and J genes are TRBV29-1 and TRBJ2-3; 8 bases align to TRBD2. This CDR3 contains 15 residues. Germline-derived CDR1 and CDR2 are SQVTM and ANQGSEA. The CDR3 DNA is TGCAACGTTGTTCTAGCGGGTGGGCGAACAGATACGCAGTATTTT. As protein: CNVVLAGGRTDTQYF.

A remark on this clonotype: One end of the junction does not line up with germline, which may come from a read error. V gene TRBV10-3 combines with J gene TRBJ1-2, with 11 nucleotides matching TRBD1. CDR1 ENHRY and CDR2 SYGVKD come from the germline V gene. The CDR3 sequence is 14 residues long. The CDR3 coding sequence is TGTGCCATCAGTGAAACGGACAGGGGGCTAGGCTACGCCTTC. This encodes CAISETDRGLGYAF.

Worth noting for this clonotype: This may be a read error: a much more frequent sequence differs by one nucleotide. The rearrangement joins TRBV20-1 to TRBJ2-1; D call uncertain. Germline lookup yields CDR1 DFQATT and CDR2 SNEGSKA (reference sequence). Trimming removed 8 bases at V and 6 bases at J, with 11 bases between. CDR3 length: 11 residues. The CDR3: CSTTAGNEQFF. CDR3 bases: TGCAGTACTACAGCCGGCAATGAGCAGTTCTTC.

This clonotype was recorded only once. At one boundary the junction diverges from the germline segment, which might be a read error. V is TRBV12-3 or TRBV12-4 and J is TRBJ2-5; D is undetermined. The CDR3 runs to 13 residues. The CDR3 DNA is TGTGTCAGCAGTTTATCCCCCCAAGAGATCCAGTACTTC. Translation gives CVSSLSPQEIQYF.

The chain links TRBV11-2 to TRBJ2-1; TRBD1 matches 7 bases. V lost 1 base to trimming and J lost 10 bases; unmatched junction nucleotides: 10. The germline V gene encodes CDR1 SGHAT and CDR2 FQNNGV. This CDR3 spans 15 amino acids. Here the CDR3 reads CASSLGRQGRIEQFF. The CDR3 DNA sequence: TGTGCCAGCAGCTTAGGAAGACAGGGTCGGATAGAGCAGTTCTTC.

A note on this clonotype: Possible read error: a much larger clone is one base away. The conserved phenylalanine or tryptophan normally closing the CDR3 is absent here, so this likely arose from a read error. The CDR3, as DNA: TGTGCCAGCAGCTTAACGCTCCCAGGGTTGGGTGAGCAGTTCTTA. Amino acid sequence: CASSLTLPGLGEQFL. The gene calls are TRBV7-3 and TRBJ2-1; TRBD1 might be the D (5 bases). The ends were cut back, 0 bases at V and 9 bases at J, with 15 bases in the middle. Germline CDR1 reads SGHTA; CDR2 reads FQGTGA. The CDR3 loop spans 15 amino acids.

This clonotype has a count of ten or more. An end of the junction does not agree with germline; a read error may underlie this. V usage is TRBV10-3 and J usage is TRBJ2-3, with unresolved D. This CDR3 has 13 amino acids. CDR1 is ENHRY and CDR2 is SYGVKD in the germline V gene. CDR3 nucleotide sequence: TGTGCCATCAATGAGATGGGCACAGATACGCAGTATTTT. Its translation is CAINEMGTDTQYF.

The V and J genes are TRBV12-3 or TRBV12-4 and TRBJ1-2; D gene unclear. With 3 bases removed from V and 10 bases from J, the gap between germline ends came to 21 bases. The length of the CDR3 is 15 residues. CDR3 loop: CASSFAAWRQSDYTF. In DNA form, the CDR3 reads TGTGCCAGCAGTTTCGCGGCGTGGAGACAATCTGACTACACCTTC.

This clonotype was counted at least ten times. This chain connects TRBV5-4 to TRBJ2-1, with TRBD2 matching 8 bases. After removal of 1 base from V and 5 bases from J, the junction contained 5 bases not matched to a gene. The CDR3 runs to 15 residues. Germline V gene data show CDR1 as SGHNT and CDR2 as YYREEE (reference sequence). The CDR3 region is CASSLPALADNEQFF. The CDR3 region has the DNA TGTGCCAGCAGCTTGCCTGCACTAGCGGACAATGAGCAGTTCTTC.

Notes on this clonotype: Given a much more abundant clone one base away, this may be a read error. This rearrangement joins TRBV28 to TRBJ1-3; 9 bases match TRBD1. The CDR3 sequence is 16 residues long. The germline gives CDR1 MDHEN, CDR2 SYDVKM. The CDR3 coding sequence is TGTGCCAACAGTGTCCCCGGGACAGGGTCTGGAAACACCATATATTTT. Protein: CANSVPGTGSGNTIYF.

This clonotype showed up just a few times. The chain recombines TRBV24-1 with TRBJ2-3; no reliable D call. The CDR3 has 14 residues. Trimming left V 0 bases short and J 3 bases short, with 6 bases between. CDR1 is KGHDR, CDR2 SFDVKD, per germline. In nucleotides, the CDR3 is TGTGCCACCAGTGATTTGGATGGTACAGATACGCAGTATTTT. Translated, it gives CATSDLDGTDTQYF.